What follows are 11 T cell receptor beta chains derived from one specimen sequenced in a study of blood T cells in healthy people across ages. For the second PCR, which ran for about 6 to 12 cycles, a sample-barcoded 5' primer and a J-beta primer mix were used. TCRdb used MiXCR to reprocess the 5' RACE reads, holding one entry per CDR3 protein. The profile shows more than 650,000 distinct CDR3 sequences, about 20% of them singletons. The sequencing input was blood. The source is a man aged 70 or older in good health.

The table lists this clonotype with a few counts. The rearrangement links TRBV5-1 to TRBJ1-2; TRBD1 agrees at 7 bases. Germline CDR1 reads SGHRS; CDR2 reads YFSETQ. V shed 6 bases and J 8 bases; nucleotides not matched to a gene: 10. This CDR3 spans 13 amino acids. The CDR3 DNA is TGCGCCAGCAAGCTGGACAGGACCCGAGGCTACACCTTC. As protein: CASKLDRTRGYTF.

This clonotype occurred a few times. The chain couples TRBV27 to TRBJ2-5; 9 nucleotides match TRBD1. The end of the DNA is better explained by TRBJ2-7, so the J call may be wrong. CDR1 is MNHEY and CDR2 is SMNVEV in the germline V gene (reference sequence). This CDR3 contains 14 residues. The CDR3 sequence: CASSYRGLTYEQYF. The CDR3 DNA is TGTGCCAGCAGCTACAGGGGGCTGACGTACGAGCAGTACTTC.

The V call is TRBV29-1, the J call TRBJ2-7, with a tentative D call TRBD1 (6 bases). In germline, CDR1 is SQVTM, CDR2 ANQGSEA. This CDR3 spans 15 amino acids. Trimming left V 1 base short and J 2 bases short, with 15 bases between. The CDR3 reads CSVEVGTGSTYEQYF. The CDR3 DNA reads as TGCAGCGTTGAAGTCGGCACAGGGTCCACCTACGAGCAGTACTTC.

V gene TRBV30 combines with J gene TRBJ2-1, with 9 bases matching TRBD2. The J segment lost 3 bases and the V segment lost 1 base, leaving 10 bases of the junction unmatched. The germline CDR1 and CDR2 sequences are GTSNPN and SVGIG (reference sequence). This CDR3 is 17 amino acids long. CDR3 residues: CAWSGAKTSGLYNEQFF. CDR3 bases: TGTGCCTGGAGTGGTGCCAAGACTAGCGGACTCTACAATGAGCAGTTCTTC. The full variable domain, completed using reference TRBV30 and TRBJ2-1, is SQTIHQWPATLVQPVGSPLSLECTVEGTSNPNLYWYRQAAGRGLQLLFYSVGIGQISSEVPQNLSASRPQDRQFILSSKKLLLSDSGFYLCAWSGAKTSGLYNEQFFGPGTRLTVL.

This clonotype has ten or more counts. The chain combines TRBV12-3 or TRBV12-4 with TRBJ2-1; TRBD1 or TRBD2 may be the D gene (5 bases each). V gave up 6 bases and J gave up 11 bases, with 14 bases separating them. This CDR3 has 12 residues. CDR3 in DNA: TGTGCCAGCAGATCCGAGGGGTATAAGCAGTTCTTC. It encodes CASRSEGYKQFF.

This clonotype showed up many times. This chain joins TRBV29-1 and TRBJ1-6; tentative D call: TRBD1 (5 bases). The V and J ends lost 1 base and 14 bases respectively, with 15 bases between them. From germline, CDR1 is SQVTM and CDR2 ANQGSEA. CDR3 length: 13 amino acids. The CDR3 region has the DNA TGCAGCGTTGAAGTGCAGGGTAGTGGAACCCTCCACTTT. Translation: CSVEVQGSGTLHF. The full variable domain, in which reference TRBV29-1 and TRBJ1-6 provide the parts outside the CDR3, is SAVISQKPSRDICQRGTSLTIQCQVDSQVTMMFWYRQQPGQSLTLIATANQGSEATYESGFVIDKFPISRPNLTFSTLTVSNMSPEDSSIYLCSVEVQGSGTLHFGNGTRLTVT.

This clonotype was recorded at least ten times. V usage is TRBV7-9 and J usage is TRBJ1-1; possibly TRBD1 for D (5 bases). Trimming cost V 3 bases and J 4 bases, with 9 bases left between them. Germline V gives CDR1 SEHNR, CDR2 FQNEAQ (reference sequence). The CDR3 is 13 amino acids. CDR3 bases: TGTGCCAGCAGCTTTGGAAGGGGCACTGAAGCTTTCTTT. This codes for CASSFGRGTEAFF.

Only a few counts were recorded for this clonotype. The CDR3 ends on some other residue instead of the conserved phenylalanine or tryptophan, so this is likely a read error. This chain connects TRBV10-3 to TRBJ2-5; 10 bases are a match to TRBD2. After removal of 5 bases from V and 11 bases from J, the junction contained 5 bases not matched to a gene. Germline CDR1 is ENHRY and CDR2 is SYGVKD. This CDR3 has 12 residues. Here the CDR3 DNA reads TGTGCCATCAGTTCGCTAGCGGGGGAGCAGTACGTC. Residues: CAISSLAGEQYV.

The J gene is TRBJ1-5, the V gene TRBV20-1; the D is unclear. The CDR3 totals 13 residues. The germline V gene encodes CDR1 DFQATT and CDR2 SNEGSKA (reference sequence). The V end lost 2 bases, the J end lost 0 bases, and 5 bases lay between the germline ends. This chain's CDR3 is CSARFSSNQPQHF. CDR3 DNA: TGCAGTGCTAGATTCAGTAGCAATCAGCCCCAGCATTTT.

This clonotype was seen more than once but under ten times. The chain recombines TRBV20-1 with TRBJ1-6, with TRBD1 matching 8 bases. Per germline, CDR1 DFQATT and CDR2 SNEGSKA (reference sequence). The length of the CDR3 is 13 residues. V shed 4 bases, J shed 13 bases, and the junction held 9 bases outside the gene matches. The CDR3 protein is CSATGQDDLPLHF. CDR3 DNA sequence: TGCAGTGCTACGGGACAGGACGATTTGCCCCTCCACTTT.

The V gene is TRBV20-1, the J gene TRBJ2-5; D is possibly TRBD1 or TRBD2 (5 bases each). From germline, CDR1 is DFQATT and CDR2 SNEGSKA (reference sequence). V dropped 6 bases and J dropped 0 bases, with 14 bases sitting between them. The CDR3 runs 14 residues. DNA of the CDR3: TGCAGTGCCCAGTCGTGGGGGTACCAAGAGACCCAGTACTTC. It translates to CSAQSWGYQETQYF.